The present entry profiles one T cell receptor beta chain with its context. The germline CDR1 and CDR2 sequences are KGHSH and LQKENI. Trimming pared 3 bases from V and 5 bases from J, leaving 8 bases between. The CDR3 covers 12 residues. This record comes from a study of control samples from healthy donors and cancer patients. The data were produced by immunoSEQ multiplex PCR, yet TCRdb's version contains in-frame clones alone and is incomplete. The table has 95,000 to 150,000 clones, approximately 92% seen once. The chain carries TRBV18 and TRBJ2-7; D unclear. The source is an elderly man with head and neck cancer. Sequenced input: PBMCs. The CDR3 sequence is CASSPKRDEQYF. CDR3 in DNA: TGTGCCAGCTCACCTAAACGGGACGAGCAGTACTTC.